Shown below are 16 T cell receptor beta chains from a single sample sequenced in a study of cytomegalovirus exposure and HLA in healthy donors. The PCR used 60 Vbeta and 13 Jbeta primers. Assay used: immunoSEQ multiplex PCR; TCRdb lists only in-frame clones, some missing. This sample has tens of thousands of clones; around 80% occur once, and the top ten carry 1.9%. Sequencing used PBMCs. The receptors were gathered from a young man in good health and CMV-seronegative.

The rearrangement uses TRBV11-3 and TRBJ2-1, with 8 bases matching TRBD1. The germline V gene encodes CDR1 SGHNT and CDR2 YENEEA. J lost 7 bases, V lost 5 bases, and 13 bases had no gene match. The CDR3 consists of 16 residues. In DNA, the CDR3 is TGTGCCAGCAGCCAAGGCTGGACAGGGTCTTTTAATGAGCAGTTCTTC. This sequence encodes CASSQGWTGSFNEQFF.

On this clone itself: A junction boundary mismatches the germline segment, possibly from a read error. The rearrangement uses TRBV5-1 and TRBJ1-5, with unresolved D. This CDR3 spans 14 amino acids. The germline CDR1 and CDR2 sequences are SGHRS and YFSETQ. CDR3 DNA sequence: TGCGCCAGCAGCTTGACGGGAACCCCCGAGCCCCAGAATTTT. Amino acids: CASSLTGTPEPQNF.

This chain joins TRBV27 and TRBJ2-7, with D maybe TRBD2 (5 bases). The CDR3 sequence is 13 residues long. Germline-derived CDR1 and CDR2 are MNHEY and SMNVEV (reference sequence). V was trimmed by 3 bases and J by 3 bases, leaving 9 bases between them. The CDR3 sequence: CASSFGESYEQYF. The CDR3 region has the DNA TGTGCCAGCAGTTTTGGGGAGAGCTACGAGCAGTACTTC.

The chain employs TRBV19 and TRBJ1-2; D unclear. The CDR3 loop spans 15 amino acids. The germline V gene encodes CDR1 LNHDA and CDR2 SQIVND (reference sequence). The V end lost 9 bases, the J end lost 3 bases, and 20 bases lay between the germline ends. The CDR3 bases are TGTGCCAGCCGCCCGCTGGTTGGGAGATACTATGGCTACACCTTC. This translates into CASRPLVGRYYGYTF.

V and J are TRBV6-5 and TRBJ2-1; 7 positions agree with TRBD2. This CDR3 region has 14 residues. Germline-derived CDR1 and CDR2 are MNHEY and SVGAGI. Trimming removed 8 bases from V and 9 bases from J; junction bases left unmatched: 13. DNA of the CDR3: TGTGCCAGCTCCACGGGCGGGAGTGGAGGTGAGCAGTTCTTC. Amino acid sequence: CASSTGGSGGEQFF.

The CDR3 reads CASSVGGTGVPGELFF. The CDR3 DNA is TGTGCCAGCAGCGTAGGAGGGACAGGGGTTCCCGGGGAGCTGTTTTTT. The chain carries TRBV9 and TRBJ2-2, with 10 bases that match TRBD1. The CDR3 runs to 16 residues. Unmatched junction bases numbered 5, after V lost 0 bases and J lost 6 bases. Germline V gene data show CDR1 as SGDLS and CDR2 as YYNGEE.

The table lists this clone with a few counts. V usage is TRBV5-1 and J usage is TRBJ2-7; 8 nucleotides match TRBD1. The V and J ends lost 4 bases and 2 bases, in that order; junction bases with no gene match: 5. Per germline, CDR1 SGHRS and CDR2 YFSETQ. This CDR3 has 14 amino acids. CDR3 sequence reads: CASSQTGGPYEQYF. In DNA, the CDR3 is TGCGCCAGCAGCCAAACAGGGGGGCCCTACGAGCAGTACTTC.

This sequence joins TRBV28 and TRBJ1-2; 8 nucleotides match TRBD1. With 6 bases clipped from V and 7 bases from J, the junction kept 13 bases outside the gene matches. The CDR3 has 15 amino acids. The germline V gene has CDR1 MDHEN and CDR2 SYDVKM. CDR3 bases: TGTGCCAGCAGGGGCTATACAGGGGGTTGGTTTGGCTACACCTTC. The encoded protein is CASRGYTGGWFGYTF.

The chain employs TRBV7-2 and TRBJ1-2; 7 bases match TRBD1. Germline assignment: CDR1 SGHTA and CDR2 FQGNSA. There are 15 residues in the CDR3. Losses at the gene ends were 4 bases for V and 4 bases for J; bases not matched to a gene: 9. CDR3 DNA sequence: TGTGCCAGCAGCTCTGACAGGACAGGCTTCTATGGCTACACCTTC. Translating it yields CASSSDRTGFYGYTF.

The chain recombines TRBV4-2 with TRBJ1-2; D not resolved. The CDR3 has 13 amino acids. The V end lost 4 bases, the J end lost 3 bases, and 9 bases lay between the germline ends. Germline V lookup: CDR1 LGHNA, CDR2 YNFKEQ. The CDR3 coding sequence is TGTGCCAGCAGCCCCCCCCGGGACTATGGCTACACCTTC. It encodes CASSPPRDYGYTF.

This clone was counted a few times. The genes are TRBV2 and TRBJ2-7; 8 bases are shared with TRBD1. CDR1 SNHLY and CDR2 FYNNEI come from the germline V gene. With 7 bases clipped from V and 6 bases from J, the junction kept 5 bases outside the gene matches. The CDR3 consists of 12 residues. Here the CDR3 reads CASIHRGSEQYF. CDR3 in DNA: TGTGCCAGCATTCACAGGGGGAGCGAGCAGTACTTC.

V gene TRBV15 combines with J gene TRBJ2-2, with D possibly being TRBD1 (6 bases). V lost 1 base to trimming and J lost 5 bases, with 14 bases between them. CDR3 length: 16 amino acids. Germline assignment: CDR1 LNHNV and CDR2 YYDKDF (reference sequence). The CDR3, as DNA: TGTGCCACCAGCAGAGCTTCAGGGGTAGGGACCGGGGAGCTGTTTTTT. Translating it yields CATSRASGVGTGELFF.

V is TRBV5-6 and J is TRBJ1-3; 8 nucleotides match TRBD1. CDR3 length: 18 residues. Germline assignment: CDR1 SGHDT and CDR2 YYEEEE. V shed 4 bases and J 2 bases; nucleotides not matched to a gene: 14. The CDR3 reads CASSLEGTGYRTGNTIYF. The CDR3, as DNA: TGTGCCAGCAGCCTTGAAGGGACAGGATACCGTACTGGAAACACCATATATTTT.

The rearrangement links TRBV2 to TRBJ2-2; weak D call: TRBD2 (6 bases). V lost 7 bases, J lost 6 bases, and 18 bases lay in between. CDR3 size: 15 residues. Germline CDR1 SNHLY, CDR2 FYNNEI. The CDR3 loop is CASNRGEVAPGELFF. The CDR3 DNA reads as TGTGCCAGCAACAGAGGGGAGGTCGCCCCCGGGGAGCTGTTTTTT.

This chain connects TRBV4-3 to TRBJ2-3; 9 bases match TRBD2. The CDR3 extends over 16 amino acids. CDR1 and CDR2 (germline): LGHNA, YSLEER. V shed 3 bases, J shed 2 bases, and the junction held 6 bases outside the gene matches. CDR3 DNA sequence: TGCGCCAGCAGCCAGGGGAGCGGGGGGACCACAGATACGCAGTATTTT. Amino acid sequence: CASSQGSGGTTDTQYF.

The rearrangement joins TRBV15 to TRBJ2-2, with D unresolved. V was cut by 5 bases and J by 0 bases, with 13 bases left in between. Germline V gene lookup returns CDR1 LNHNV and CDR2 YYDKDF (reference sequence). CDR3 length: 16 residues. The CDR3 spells CATSLSAGSNTGELFF. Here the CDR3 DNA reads TGTGCCACCAGCCTCTCGGCAGGTTCGAACACCGGGGAGCTGTTTTTT.